Below, 5 T cell receptor beta chains from the same sample are listed, as sequenced in a study of blood T cell repertoires in COVID-19. The assay was immunoSEQ multiplex PCR, and TCRdb's table has in-frame clones only and misses some. The table has more than 300,000 clones, approximately 85% seen once. Sequencing was done on a sample of peripheral blood. The receptors come from a woman aged 45 to 65 with acute or convalescent COVID-19.

This rearrangement joins TRBV7-3 to TRBJ2-4; tentatively, D is TRBD2 (6 bases). The CDR3 is made up of 17 amino acids. Trimming removed 5 bases from V and 5 bases from J, with 22 bases in between. Germline V gene sequence: CDR1 SGHTA, CDR2 FQGTGA. CDR3 DNA: TGTGCCAGCAGCCACCATGTGAGCGGGCGGGGAGAAAACATTCAGTACTTC. This encodes CASSHHVSGRGENIQYF.

The chain has TRBV2 and TRBJ1-2, with D unresolved. This CDR3 contains 13 residues. Trimming cost V 6 bases and J 4 bases, with 12 bases left between them. Germline CDR1 reads SNHLY; CDR2 reads FYNNEI. The CDR3 sequence is CASSVQSPYGYTF. The CDR3 DNA reads as TGTGCCAGCAGCGTACAGAGTCCCTATGGCTACACCTTC.

Turning to this clone: An end of the junction does not agree with germline; a read error may underlie this. CDR3 sequence (DNA): TGTGCCAGCAGCTTAGATAGAGATTCGCAGTATTTT. It codes for CASSLDRDSQYF. The V gene is TRBV7-2, the J gene TRBJ2-3; D is ambiguous. Per germline, CDR1 SGHTA and CDR2 FQGNSA. This CDR3 spans 12 amino acids.

J is TRBJ1-4 and V is TRBV9; D may be TRBD1 (5 bases). V was pared by 0 bases and J by 7 bases, with 10 bases between. This CDR3 has 14 amino acids. Germline V CDR1 and CDR2: SGDLS, YYNGEE. The CDR3 is CASSVGPDSEKLFF. The CDR3 bases are TGTGCCAGCAGCGTAGGGCCAGACAGTGAAAAACTGTTTTTT.

The V and J genes are TRBV28 and TRBJ1-2, with D possibly matching TRBD1 (5 bases). With 4 bases removed from V and 5 bases from J, the gap between germline ends came to 14 bases. The CDR3 sequence is 14 residues long. The germline V gene encodes CDR1 MDHEN and CDR2 SYDVKM. The CDR3 DNA is TGTGCCAGCAGTTCCAGGACACCTCCGTATGGCTACACCTTC. It codes for CASSSRTPPYGYTF.